This T cell receptor (beta chain) was obtained from a study of cytotoxic CD8 clonotypes in ibrutinib-treated CLL. About the research overall: A mean of around 270,000 productive templates and approximately 100,000 productive rearrangements was obtained per sample.

As regards this clone: An end of the junction does not agree with germline; a read error may underlie this.

TCRdb's copy holds only in-frame clones and misses some; the assay was immunoSEQ multiplex PCR. The sample shows approximately 320,000 clones, around 66% of them seen only once. This CDR3 spans 13 amino acids. Germline V gives CDR1 SGDLS, CDR2 YYNGEE. The chain recombines TRBV9 with TRBJ2-1, with 9 bases matching TRBD2. The TCR sequence derives from a human donor with chronic lymphocytic leukemia. Material: PBMCs, obtained after 36 months of ibrutinib treatment. CDR3 bases: TGTGCCAGTAGCGGGAGTAGTAGCTATGAGCAGTTCTTC. Encoded protein: CASSGSSSYEQFF.